The rows below give T cell receptor beta chains drawn from one sample of a study of shared clonotypes between healthy human individuals. Data came from immunoSEQ multiplex PCR; TCRdb stores just in-frame clones and leaves some out. The table shows roughly 2,000,000 clones, with about 95% occurring only once. Material: naive CD8+ T cells sorted from blood. Receptor source: a man younger than 35 in good health. Each CDR3 is given without its conserved first and last residue.

J | V | CDR3
TRBJ2-5 | TRBV6-1 | ASSETGGWGTQY
TRBJ2-7 | TRBV27 | ASSSPPGAGRYEQY
TRBJ2-2 | TRBV9 | ASSPPRLTGSNTGELF
TRBJ2-1 | TRBV19 | ASKGMGLSYNEQF
TRBJ2-3 | TRBV4-2 | ASSWTETDTQY
TRBJ2-7 | TRBV27 | ASSLQGQYEQY
TRBJ1-5 | TRBV28 | ASSLYWTGERSNQPQH
TRBJ2-7 | TRBV13 | ASSLSLSYEQY
TRBJ2-7 | TRBV30 | AWRDGSQYEQY
TRBJ2-3 | TRBV6-1 | ASSERGLAGFGGTQY
TRBJ2-1 | TRBV20-1 | SALLNEQF
TRBJ2-7 | TRBV6-5 | ASSYVEGSSYEQY
TRBJ1-2 | TRBV5-1 | ASSLYQSWNYGYT
TRBJ1-2 | TRBV6-1 | ASSGRGINYGYT
TRBJ2-7 | TRBV7-9 | ASSPSQAPGHEQY
TRBJ2-7 | TRBV7-9 | ASSLARGQGPYEQY
TRBJ1-1 | TRBV11-2 | ASSLIDLAGLSEAF
TRBJ2-7 | TRBV4-3 | ASSQDRTGEYEQY
TRBJ2-7 | TRBV9 | ASRDRGDEQY
TRBJ2-7 | TRBV15 | ATSRDRATVGEQY